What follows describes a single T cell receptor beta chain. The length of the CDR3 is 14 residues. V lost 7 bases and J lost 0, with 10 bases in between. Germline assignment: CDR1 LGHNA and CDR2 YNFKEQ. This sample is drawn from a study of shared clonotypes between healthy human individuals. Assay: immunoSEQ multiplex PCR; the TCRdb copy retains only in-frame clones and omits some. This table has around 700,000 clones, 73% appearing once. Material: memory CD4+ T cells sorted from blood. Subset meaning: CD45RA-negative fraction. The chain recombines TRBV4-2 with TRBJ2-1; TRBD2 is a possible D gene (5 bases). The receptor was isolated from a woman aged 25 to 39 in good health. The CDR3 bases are TGTGCCAGCAAAGAGCGGAGCTCCTACAATGAGCAGTTCTTC. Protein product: CASKERSSYNEQFF.